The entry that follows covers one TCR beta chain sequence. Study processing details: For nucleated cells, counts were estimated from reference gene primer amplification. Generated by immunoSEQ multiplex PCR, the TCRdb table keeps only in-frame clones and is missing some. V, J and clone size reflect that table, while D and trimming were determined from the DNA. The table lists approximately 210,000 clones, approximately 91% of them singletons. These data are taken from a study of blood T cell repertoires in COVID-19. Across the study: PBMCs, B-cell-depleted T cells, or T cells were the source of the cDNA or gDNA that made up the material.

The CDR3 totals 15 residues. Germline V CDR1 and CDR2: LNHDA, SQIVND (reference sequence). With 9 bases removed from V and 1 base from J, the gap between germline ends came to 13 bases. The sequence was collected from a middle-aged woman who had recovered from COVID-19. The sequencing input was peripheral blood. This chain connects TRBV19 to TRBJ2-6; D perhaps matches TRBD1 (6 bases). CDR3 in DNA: TGTGCCAGCAAAGACAGGAGGTCTGGGGCCAACGTCCTGACTTTC. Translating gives CASKDRRSGANVLTF.